This T cell receptor beta chain was found in a study of cytomegalovirus exposure and HLA in healthy donors. Overall study results and limits: Presence/absence analyses rested on an assumption that sequencing depth was roughly uniform across donors. An Asian-associated ancestry cluster reportedly showed fewer N-insertions than the roughly 670-donor mean in a later analysis. Rarity held for most TCR sequences, but there were some public TCRs that occurred in many donors.

A remark on this clone: No antigen is known for it.

The PCR had 60 Vbeta and 13 Jbeta primers. TCRdb's copy holds only in-frame clones and misses some; the assay was immunoSEQ multiplex PCR. This sample has approximately 150,000 clones, with approximately 80% found just once. This CDR3 has 15 amino acids. The V segment lost 4 bases and the J segment 9 bases; nucleotides outside the gene matches: 6. Germline CDR1 and CDR2: LGHNT and FRNRAP. Donors showed nominal health when sampled, although they likely had unrecorded immune exposures. This sequence originates from a man between 18 and 29 years old in good health and CMV-seropositive. The V and J genes are TRBV12-5 and TRBJ2-1; 13 bases fit TRBD2. The specimen was PBMCs. The CDR3 sequence: CASGSTSGRAGEQFF. CDR3 nucleotide sequence: TGTGCTAGTGGTTCTACTAGCGGGAGGGCCGGTGAGCAGTTCTTC.